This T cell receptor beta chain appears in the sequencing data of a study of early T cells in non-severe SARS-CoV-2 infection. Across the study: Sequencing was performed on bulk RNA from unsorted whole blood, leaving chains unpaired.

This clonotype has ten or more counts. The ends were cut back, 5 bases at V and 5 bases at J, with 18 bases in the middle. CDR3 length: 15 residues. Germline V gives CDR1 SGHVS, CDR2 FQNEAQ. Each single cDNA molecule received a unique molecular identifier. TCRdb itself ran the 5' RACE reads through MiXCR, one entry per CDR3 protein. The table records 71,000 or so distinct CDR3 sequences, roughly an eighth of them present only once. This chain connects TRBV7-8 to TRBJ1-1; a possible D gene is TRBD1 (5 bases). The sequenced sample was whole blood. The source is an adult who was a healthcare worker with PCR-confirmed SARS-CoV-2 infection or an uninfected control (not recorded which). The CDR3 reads CASSLRQQSWTEAFF. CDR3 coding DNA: TGTGCCAGCAGCCTGAGACAGCAATCATGGACTGAAGCTTTCTTT.